Described below is a single T cell receptor beta chain sequence and its context. The sample is drawn from a study of blood T cell repertoires in COVID-19. Study details: Researchers got acute and convalescent COVID-19 samples from the United States, Italy and Spain. PBMCs, B-cell-depleted T cells, or T cells were the source of the cDNA or gDNA that made up the material.

In the source study's methods: Estimation of nucleated cell counts was performed using reference gene primer amplification. The assay was immunoSEQ multiplex PCR, and TCRdb's table has in-frame clones only and misses some. The V and J calls and clone size were taken over from that table, and D and trimming were inferred from the DNA. Of roughly 250,000 clones listed, less than 90% are singletons. The germline CDR1 and CDR2 sequences are KGHDR and SFDVKD. The CDR3 spans 14 residues. The V end lost 5 bases, the J end lost 6 bases, and 14 bases lay between the germline ends. Patients at the Seattle site were enrolled during active infection and followed longitudinally.

The chain couples TRBV24-1 to TRBJ2-3; tentative D call: TRBD1 (6 bases). The sample comprised peripheral blood. The receptor was isolated from a woman aged 25 to 39 with COVID-19, enrolled during active disease. As DNA, the CDR3 is TGTGCCACCAGTGGATGGGGGCCCGGGGATACGCAGTATTTT. Translation: CATSGWGPGDTQYF.